This T cell receptor (beta chain) was observed in a study of identical twins' blood T cells. Turning to the study itself: Approximately 50 million reads came from 12 libraries, six alpha, six beta. Regarding the study as a whole: Twins shared more top CDR3 clonotypes than unrelated donors did.

This CDR3 spans 13 amino acids. CDR1 DFQATT and CDR2 SNEGSKA come from the germline V gene (reference sequence). V dropped 5 bases and J dropped 5 bases, with 15 bases sitting between them. Concerning this clonotype: Antigen: not known.

TCRdb reprocessed the 5' RACE reads via MiXCR and lists one record per CDR3 protein. The sample records roughly 380,000 distinct CDR3 sequences, roughly 27% being singletons. Material for sequencing was PBMCs. The genes are TRBV20-1 and TRBJ1-2, with a tentative D call TRBD1 (5 bases). This sequence originates from a woman aged 18-49 years in good health. The CDR3 spells CSALDSAVYGYTF. In DNA form, the CDR3 reads TGCAGTGCTCTTGACAGCGCTGTGTATGGCTACACCTTC.